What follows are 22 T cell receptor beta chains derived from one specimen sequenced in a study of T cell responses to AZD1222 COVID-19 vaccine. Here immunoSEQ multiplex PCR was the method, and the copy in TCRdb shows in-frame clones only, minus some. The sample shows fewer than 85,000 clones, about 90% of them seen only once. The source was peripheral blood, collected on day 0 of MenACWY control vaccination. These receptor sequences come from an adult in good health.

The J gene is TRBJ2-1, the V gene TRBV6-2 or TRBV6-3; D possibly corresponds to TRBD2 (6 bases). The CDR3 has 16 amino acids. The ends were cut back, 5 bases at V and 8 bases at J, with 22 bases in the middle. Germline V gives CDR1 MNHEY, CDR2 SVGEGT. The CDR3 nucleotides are TGTGCCAGCAGTAACCCGGAGGCGGGGCGGTTCCATGAGCAGTTCTTC. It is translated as CASSNPEAGRFHEQFF.

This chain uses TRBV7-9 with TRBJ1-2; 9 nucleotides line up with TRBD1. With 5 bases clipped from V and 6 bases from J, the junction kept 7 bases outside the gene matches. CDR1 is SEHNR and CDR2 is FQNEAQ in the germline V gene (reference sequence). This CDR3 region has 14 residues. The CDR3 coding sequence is TGTGCCAGCAGCCCACGGGACAGGGTCAATGGCTACACCTTC. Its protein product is CASSPRDRVNGYTF.

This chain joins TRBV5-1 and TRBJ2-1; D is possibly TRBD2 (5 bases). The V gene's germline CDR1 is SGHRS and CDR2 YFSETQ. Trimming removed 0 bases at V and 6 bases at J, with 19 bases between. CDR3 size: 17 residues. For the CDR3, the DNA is TGCGCCAGCAGCTTGGAAGGGTCCGGGCGGGCTCCCAATGAGCAGTTCTTC. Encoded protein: CASSLEGSGRAPNEQFF.

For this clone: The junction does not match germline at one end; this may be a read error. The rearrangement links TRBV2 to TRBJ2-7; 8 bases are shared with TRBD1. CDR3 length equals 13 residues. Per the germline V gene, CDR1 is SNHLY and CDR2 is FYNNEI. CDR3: CASSEMGQASEGF. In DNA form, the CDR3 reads TGTGCCAGCAGTGAGATGGGACAGGCCAGCGAGGGGTTC.

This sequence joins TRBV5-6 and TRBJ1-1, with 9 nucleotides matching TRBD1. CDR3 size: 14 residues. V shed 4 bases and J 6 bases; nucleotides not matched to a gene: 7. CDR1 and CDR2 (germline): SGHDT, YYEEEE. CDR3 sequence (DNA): TGTGCCAGCAGCCAGACAGGGGGTATGGCTGAAGCTTTCTTT. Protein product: CASSQTGGMAEAFF.

Written as DNA, the CDR3 is TGTGCCAGCAGCCATGGACAGGGGGGCGAGCAGTACTTC. Protein product: CASSHGQGGEQYF. This chain joins TRBV5-4 and TRBJ2-7; 10 bases match TRBD1. The CDR3 consists of 13 residues. V shed 4 bases, J shed 6 bases, and the junction held 4 bases outside the gene matches. The V gene's germline CDR1 is SGHNT and CDR2 YYREEE (reference sequence).

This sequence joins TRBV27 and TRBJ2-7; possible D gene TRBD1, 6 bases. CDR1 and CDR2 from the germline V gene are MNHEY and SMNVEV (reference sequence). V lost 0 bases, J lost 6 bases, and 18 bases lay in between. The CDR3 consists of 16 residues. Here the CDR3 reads CASSLSNWQGNSEQYF. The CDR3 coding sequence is TGTGCCAGCAGTTTATCGAATTGGCAGGGGAACAGCGAGCAGTACTTC.

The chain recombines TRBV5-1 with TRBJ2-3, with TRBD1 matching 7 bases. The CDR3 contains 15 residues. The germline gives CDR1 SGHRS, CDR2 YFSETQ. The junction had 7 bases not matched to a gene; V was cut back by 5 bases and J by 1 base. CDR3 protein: CASRTGTARTDTQYF. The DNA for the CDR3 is TGCGCCAGCAGGACGGGGACAGCCCGCACAGATACGCAGTATTTT.

The CDR3 spells CASRSGGVLFGELFF. The DNA of the CDR3 is TGTGCCAGCCGCTCCGGGGGGGTTCTATTCGGGGAGCTGTTTTTT. The chain uses TRBV27 and TRBJ2-2, with 8 bases matching TRBD2. The CDR3 has 15 residues. The V gene's germline CDR1 is MNHEY and CDR2 SMNVEV (reference sequence). V lost 8 bases, J lost 7 bases, and 12 bases stayed unmatched.

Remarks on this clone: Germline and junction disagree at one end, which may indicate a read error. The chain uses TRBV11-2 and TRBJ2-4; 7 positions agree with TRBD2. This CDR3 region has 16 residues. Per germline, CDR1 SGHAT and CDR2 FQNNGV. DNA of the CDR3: TGTGCCAGCAGCCGCGAAGGAACTAGCGCCAGAAACATTCAGTACTTC. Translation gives CASSREGTSARNIQYF.

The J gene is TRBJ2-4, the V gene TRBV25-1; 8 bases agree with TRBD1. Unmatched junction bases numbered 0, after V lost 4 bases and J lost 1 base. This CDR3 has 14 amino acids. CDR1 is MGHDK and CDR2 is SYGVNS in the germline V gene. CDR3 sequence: CASSGTGAKNIQYF. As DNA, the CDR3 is TGTGCCAGCAGTGGGACAGGGGCCAAAAACATTCAGTACTTC. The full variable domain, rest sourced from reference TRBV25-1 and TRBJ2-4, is EADIYQTPRYLVIGTGKKITLECSQTMGHDKMYWYQQDPGMELHLIHYSYGVNSTEKGDLSSESTVSRIRTEHFPLTLESARPSHTSQYLCASSGTGAKNIQYFGAGTRLSVL.

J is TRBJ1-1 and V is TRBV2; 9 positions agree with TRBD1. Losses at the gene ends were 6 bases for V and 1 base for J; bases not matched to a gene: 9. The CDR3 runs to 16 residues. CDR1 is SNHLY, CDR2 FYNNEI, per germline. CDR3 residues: CASRGPGTGQNTEAFF. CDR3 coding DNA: TGTGCCAGCAGGGGACCGGGGACAGGGCAGAACACTGAAGCTTTCTTT.

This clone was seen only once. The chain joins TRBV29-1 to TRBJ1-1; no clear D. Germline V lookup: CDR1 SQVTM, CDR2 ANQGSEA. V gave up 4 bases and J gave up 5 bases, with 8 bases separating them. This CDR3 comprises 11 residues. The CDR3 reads CSVAGWTEAFF. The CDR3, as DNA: TGCAGCGTTGCAGGATGGACTGAAGCTTTCTTT.

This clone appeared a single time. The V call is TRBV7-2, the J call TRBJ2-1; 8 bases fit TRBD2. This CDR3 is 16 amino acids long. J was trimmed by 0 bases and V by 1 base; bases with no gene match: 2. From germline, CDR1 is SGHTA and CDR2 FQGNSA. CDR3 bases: TGTGCCAGCAGCTTAGACGGGAGGGGCTCCTACAATGAGCAGTTCTTC. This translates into CASSLDGRGSYNEQFF.

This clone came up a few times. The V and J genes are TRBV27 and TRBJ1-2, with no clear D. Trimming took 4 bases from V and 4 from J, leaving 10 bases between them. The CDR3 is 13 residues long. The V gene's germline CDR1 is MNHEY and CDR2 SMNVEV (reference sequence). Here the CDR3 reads CASSYSLGYGYTF. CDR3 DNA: TGTGCCAGCAGTTACTCGTTGGGCTATGGCTACACCTTC.

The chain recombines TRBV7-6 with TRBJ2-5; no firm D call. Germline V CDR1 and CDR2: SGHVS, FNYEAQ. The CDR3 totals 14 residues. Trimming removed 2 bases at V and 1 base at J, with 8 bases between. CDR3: CASSLNRLQETQYF. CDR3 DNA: TGTGCCAGCAGCTTAAATAGACTCCAAGAGACCCAGTACTTC.

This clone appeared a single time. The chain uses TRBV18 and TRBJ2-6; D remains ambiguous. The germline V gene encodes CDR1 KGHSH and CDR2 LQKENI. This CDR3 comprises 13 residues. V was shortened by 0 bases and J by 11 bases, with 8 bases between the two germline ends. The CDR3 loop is CASSPPTSDVLTF. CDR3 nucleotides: TGTGCCAGCTCACCACCCACCTCGGACGTCCTGACTTTC.

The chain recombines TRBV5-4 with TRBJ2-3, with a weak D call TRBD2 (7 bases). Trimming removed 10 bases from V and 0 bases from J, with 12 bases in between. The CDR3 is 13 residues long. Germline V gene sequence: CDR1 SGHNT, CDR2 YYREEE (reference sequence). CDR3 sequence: CAGGGPSTDTQYF. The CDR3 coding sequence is TGTGCCGGGGGGGGCCCTAGCACAGATACGCAGTATTTT.

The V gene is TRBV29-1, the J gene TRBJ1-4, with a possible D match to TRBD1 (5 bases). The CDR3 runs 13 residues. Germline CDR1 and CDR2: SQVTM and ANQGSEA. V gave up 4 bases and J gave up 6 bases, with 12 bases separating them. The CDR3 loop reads CSVAGTNDEKLFF. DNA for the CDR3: TGCAGCGTTGCCGGGACGAACGATGAAAAACTGTTTTTT. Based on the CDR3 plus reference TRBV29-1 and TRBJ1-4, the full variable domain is SAVISQKPSRDICQRGTSLTIQCQVDSQVTMMFWYRQQPGQSLTLIATANQGSEATYESGFVIDKFPISRPNLTFSTLTVSNMSPEDSSIYLCSVAGTNDEKLFFGSGTQLSVL.

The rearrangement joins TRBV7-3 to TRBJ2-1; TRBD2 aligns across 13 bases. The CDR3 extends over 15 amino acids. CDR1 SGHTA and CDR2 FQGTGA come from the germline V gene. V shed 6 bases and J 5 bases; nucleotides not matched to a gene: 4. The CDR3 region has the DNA TGTGCCAGCAGTGCGGGACTAGCGGGAAACAATGAGCAGTTCTTC. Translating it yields CASSAGLAGNNEQFF.

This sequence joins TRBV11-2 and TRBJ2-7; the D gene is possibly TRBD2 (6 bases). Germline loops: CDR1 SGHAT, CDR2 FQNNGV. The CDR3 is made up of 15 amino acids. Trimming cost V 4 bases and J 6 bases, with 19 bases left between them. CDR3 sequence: CASSSTLGGVSEQYF. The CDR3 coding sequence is TGTGCCAGCAGCTCCACCCTCGGGGGAGTAAGCGAGCAGTACTTC.

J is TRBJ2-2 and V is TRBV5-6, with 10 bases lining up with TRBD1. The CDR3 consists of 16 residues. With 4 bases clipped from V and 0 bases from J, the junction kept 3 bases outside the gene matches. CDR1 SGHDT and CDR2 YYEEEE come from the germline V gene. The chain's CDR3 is CASSIGQGANTGELFF. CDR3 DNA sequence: TGTGCCAGCAGCATCGGACAGGGGGCGAACACCGGGGAGCTGTTTTTT.